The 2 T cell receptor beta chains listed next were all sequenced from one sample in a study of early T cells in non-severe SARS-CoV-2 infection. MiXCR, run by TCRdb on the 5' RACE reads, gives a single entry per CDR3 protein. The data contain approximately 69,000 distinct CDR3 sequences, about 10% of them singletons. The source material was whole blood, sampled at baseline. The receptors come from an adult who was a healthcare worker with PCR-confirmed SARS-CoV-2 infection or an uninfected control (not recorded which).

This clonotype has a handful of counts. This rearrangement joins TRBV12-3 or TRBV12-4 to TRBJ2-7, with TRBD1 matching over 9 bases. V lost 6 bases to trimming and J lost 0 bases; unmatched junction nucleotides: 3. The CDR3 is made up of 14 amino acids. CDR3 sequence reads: CASRGTGSSYEQYF. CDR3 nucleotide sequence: TGTGCCAGCAGGGGGACAGGGAGCTCCTACGAGCAGTACTTC.

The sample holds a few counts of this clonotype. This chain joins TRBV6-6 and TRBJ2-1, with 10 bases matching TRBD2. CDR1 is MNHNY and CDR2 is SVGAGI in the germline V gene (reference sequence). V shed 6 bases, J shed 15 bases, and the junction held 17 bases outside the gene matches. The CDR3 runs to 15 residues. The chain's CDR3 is CASSPSGTEASGGFF. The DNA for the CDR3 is TGTGCCAGCAGCCCCTCCGGGACAGAAGCTAGCGGGGGGTTCTTC.